A single sample is the source of the 31 T cell receptor beta chains below, sequenced in a study of memory CD4+ T cells and cytomegalovirus serostatus. Using immunoSEQ multiplex PCR, the repertoire was profiled, and TCRdb retains in-frame clones only, with some absent. The sample records tens of thousands of clones, roughly 79% being singletons. Single viable CD3+CD4+CD8-CD45RO+ cells were sorted as the memory CD4+ T cells. Material: memory CD4+ T cells from blood. Every receptor here comes from an adult in good health and CMV-seronegative.

The chain uses TRBV15 and TRBJ2-2, with D perhaps TRBD1 (6 bases). Trimming left V 5 bases short and J 6 bases short, with 16 bases between. CDR3 length: 15 amino acids. The germline gives CDR1 LNHNV, CDR2 YYDKDF (reference sequence). The chain's CDR3 is CATSGGFRGAGELFF. CDR3 coding DNA: TGTGCCACCAGCGGGGGATTCAGGGGCGCCGGGGAGCTGTTTTTT. Full variable domain (outside the CDR3, taken from reference TRBV15 and TRBJ2-2): DAMVIQNPRYQVTQFGKPVTLSCSQTLNHNVMYWYQQKSSQAPKLLFHYYDKDFNNEADTPDNFQSRRPNTSFCFLDIRSPGLGDTAMYLCATSGGFRGAGELFFGEGSRLTVL.

The sample holds a few counts of this clone. The chain couples TRBV29-1 to TRBJ1-2; the D gene is possibly TRBD1 (6 bases). Germline V gene lookup returns CDR1 SQVTM and CDR2 ANQGSEA. V gave up 7 bases and J gave up 6 bases, with 12 bases separating them. This CDR3 spans 11 amino acids. CDR3 loop: CSAWDMNGYTF. For the CDR3, the DNA is TGCAGCGCCTGGGACATGAATGGCTACACCTTC.

V is TRBV7-2 and J is TRBJ1-5; D is perhaps TRBD1 (5 bases). CDR1 is SGHTA and CDR2 is FQGNSA in the germline V gene. V was trimmed by 5 bases and J by 6 bases, leaving 14 bases between them. The CDR3 spans 14 residues. CDR3 sequence reads: CASSRGHDSQPQHF. The CDR3 nucleotides read TGTGCCAGCAGCCGCGGACACGACAGTCAGCCCCAGCATTTT. Full variable domain (remainder filled in from reference TRBV7-2 and TRBJ1-5): GAGVSQSPSNKVTEKGKDVELRCDPISGHTALYWYRQSLGQGLEFLIYFQGNSAPDKSGLPSDRFSAERTGGSVSTLTIQRTQQEDSAVYLCASSRGHDSQPQHFGDGTRLSIL.

The chain recombines TRBV28 with TRBJ1-4, with D perhaps matching TRBD1 (5 bases). The CDR3 runs 15 residues. Trimming stripped 5 bases from V and 4 bases from J, with 14 bases between. Germline loops: CDR1 MDHEN, CDR2 SYDVKM. CDR3 nucleotide sequence: TGTGCCAGCAGTCCTCGGGGGGAGCTTAATGAAAAACTGTTTTTT. It specifies CASSPRGELNEKLFF. The full variable domain, rest sourced from reference TRBV28 and TRBJ1-4, is DVKVTQSSRYLVKRTGEKVFLECVQDMDHENMFWYRQDPGLGLRLIYFSYDVKMKEKGDIPEGYSVSREKKERFSLILESASTNQTSMYLCASSPRGELNEKLFFGSGTQLSVL.

The gene calls are TRBV5-4 and TRBJ2-7, with D hard to call. Trimming left V 1 base short and J 7 bases short, with 9 bases between. The germline V gene encodes CDR1 SGHNT and CDR2 YYREEE (reference sequence). This CDR3 has 12 amino acids. CDR3 region: CASSLWRNEQYF. The CDR3 region has the DNA TGTGCCAGCAGCTTGTGGCGGAATGAGCAGTACTTC.

The chain couples TRBV11-2 to TRBJ2-7; the match to TRBD2 covers 11 bases. The length of the CDR3 is 15 residues. The germline V gene encodes CDR1 SGHAT and CDR2 FQNNGV. J gave up 4 bases and V 4 bases, and 6 bases lay outside the gene matches. CDR3 in amino acids: CASSSISGRAYEQYF. The CDR3 nucleotides are TGTGCCAGCAGCTCCATTAGCGGGAGGGCGTACGAGCAGTACTTC. Variable domain in full (rest from reference TRBV11-2 and TRBJ2-7): EAGVAQSPRYKIIEKRQSVAFWCNPISGHATLYWYQQILGQGPKLLIQFQNNGVVDDSQLPKDRFSAERLKGVDSTLKIQPAKLEDSAVYLCASSSISGRAYEQYFGPGTRLTVT.

This rearrangement joins TRBV5-1 to TRBJ2-1; TRBD1 aligns across 7 bases. The length of the CDR3 is 14 residues. Germline assignment: CDR1 SGHRS and CDR2 YFSETQ. V dropped 0 bases and J dropped 8; count of bases not matched to a gene: 5. CDR3 nucleotide sequence: TGCGCCAGCAGCTTGGGACAGGGATGGCATGAGCAGTTCTTC. Protein: CASSLGQGWHEQFF.

This clone was counted a few times. The V and J genes are TRBV9 and TRBJ2-7; 11 bases map to TRBD2. The germline CDR1 and CDR2 sequences are SGDLS and YYNGEE. V trimming: 4 bases; J trimming: 2 bases; junction bases outside the gene matches: 5. The CDR3 is 15 residues long. CDR3 sequence reads: CASSSIAGGPYEQYF. The CDR3 DNA follows: TGTGCCAGCAGCTCCATAGCGGGGGGGCCCTACGAGCAGTACTTC.

The chain links TRBV9 to TRBJ2-3, with 11 bases fitting TRBD2. Germline V gene lookup returns CDR1 SGDLS and CDR2 YYNGEE. The junction had 3 bases not matched to a gene; V was cut back by 3 bases and J by 0 bases. The CDR3 contains 16 residues. Here the CDR3 reads CASSARLAGSTDTQYF. The CDR3 nucleotides read TGTGCCAGCAGCGCGCGACTAGCGGGAAGCACAGATACGCAGTATTTT.

The chain combines TRBV7-2 with TRBJ2-3, with 16 bases that match TRBD2. Trimming removed 6 bases from V and 4 bases from J; junction bases left unmatched: 10. CDR1 and CDR2 from the germline V gene are SGHTA and FQGNSA. The CDR3 is made up of 18 amino acids. The chain's CDR3 is CASSRLGLAGGPSDTQYF. As DNA, the CDR3 is TGTGCCAGCAGTAGGTTGGGACTAGCGGGAGGGCCGTCAGATACGCAGTATTTT.

The chain combines TRBV18 with TRBJ1-1; D remains ambiguous. The CDR3 runs 14 residues. Between the trimmed V and J ends, which lost 0 bases and 1 base, there was a span of 6 bases. Germline V lookup: CDR1 KGHSH, CDR2 LQKENI. The CDR3 coding sequence is TGTGCCAGCTCACCACCTCTCCGGAACACTGAAGCTTTCTTT. It specifies CASSPPLRNTEAFF.

The chain joins TRBV6-6 to TRBJ1-1; 8 bases agree with TRBD1. Germline V gene data show CDR1 as MNHNY and CDR2 as SVGAGI (reference sequence). The V and J ends lost 0 bases and 4 bases, in that order; junction bases with no gene match: 4. This CDR3 has 15 residues. The CDR3, as DNA: TGTGCCAGCAGTTACTCCGGACAGGGCAGCACTGAAGCTTTCTTT. Translating it yields CASSYSGQGSTEAFF.

The chain is built from TRBV7-9 and TRBJ1-3; no clear D. This CDR3 is 13 amino acids long. CDR1 and CDR2 from the germline V gene are SEHNR and FQNEAQ (reference sequence). The V gene lost 0 bases and the J gene lost 2 bases, with 2 bases spanning the gap. As DNA, the CDR3 is TGTGCCAGCAGCTTAGCGGCTGGAAACACCATATATTTT. Translating gives CASSLAAGNTIYF.

This clone is a singleton in its sample. The chain links TRBV6-1 to TRBJ2-7; no clear D gene. V was pared by 0 bases and J by 9 bases, with 12 bases between. The germline CDR1 and CDR2 sequences are MNHNS and SASEGT. The CDR3 loop spans 13 amino acids. Here the CDR3 DNA reads TGTGCCAGCAGTGAAGCATTCCGTACCGGGCAGTACTTC. Protein: CASSEAFRTGQYF.

The V call is TRBV4-2, the J call TRBJ1-5; no clear D gene. V was pared by 3 bases and J by 0 bases, with 6 bases between. Germline CDR1 reads LGHNA; CDR2 reads YNFKEQ. The CDR3 totals 14 residues. The CDR3 here is CASSHDTSNQPQHF. The DNA for the CDR3 is TGTGCCAGCAGCCACGACACTAGCAATCAGCCCCAGCATTTT.

The J gene is TRBJ1-2, the V gene TRBV7-2; D is ambiguous. CDR3 length equals 14 residues. Germline assignment: CDR1 SGHTA and CDR2 FQGNSA. V was trimmed by 4 bases and J by 4 bases, leaving 13 bases between them. The CDR3 is CASSSFQEAYGYTF. Here the CDR3 DNA reads TGTGCCAGCAGCTCATTTCAGGAAGCCTATGGCTACACCTTC.

V is TRBV29-1 and J is TRBJ1-4, with TRBD1 as a possible D gene (5 bases). CDR1 SQVTM and CDR2 ANQGSEA come from the germline V gene. The CDR3 spans 12 residues. V gave up 7 bases and J gave up 7 bases, with 13 bases separating them. This CDR3 reads CSAPGPGEKLFF. The CDR3 DNA follows: TGCAGCGCCCCGGGACCTGGTGAAAAACTGTTTTTT.

This clone was observed a few times. The chain has TRBV28 and TRBJ2-7; TRBD2 is a possible D gene (6 bases). V lost 7 bases and J 3 bases, leaving 10 bases between the germline ends. Germline V CDR1 and CDR2: MDHEN, SYDVKM. The CDR3 loop spans 12 amino acids. CDR3 in amino acids: CASTAGRYEQYF. CDR3 DNA sequence: TGTGCCAGCACTGCGGGGCGCTACGAGCAGTACTTC.

This chain connects TRBV6-4 to TRBJ2-2; TRBD2 agrees at 9 bases. Trimming at V came to 6 bases and at J to 4 bases, leaving 3 bases not matched to a gene. Germline CDR1 and CDR2: MRHNA and SNTAGT. This CDR3 spans 14 amino acids. CDR3 sequence reads: CASRGLASTGELFF. DNA for the CDR3: TGTGCCAGCAGGGGACTAGCAAGCACCGGGGAGCTGTTTTTT.

The rearrangement links TRBV20-1 to TRBJ1-5; D not certain. CDR1 and CDR2 from the germline V gene are DFQATT and SNEGSKA (reference sequence). Trimming removed 0 bases from V and 11 bases from J, with 8 bases in between. The CDR3 is made up of 11 amino acids. The DNA for the CDR3 is TGCAGTGCTAGAGATGGAAGGTCCCAGCATTTT. Translating it yields CSARDGRSQHF.

CDR3 protein: CASSYGSMNQPQHF. DNA for the CDR3: TGTGCCAGCAGCTATGGTTCAATGAATCAGCCCCAGCATTTT. This chain links TRBV27 with TRBJ1-5; no clear D gene. CDR3 length equals 14 residues. The germline V gene has CDR1 MNHEY and CDR2 SMNVEV (reference sequence). The V end was cut by 6 bases, the J end by 4 bases, with 13 bases between.

The V and J genes are TRBV19 and TRBJ2-1; a weak D match, TRBD2 (5 bases). The CDR3 length is 16 residues. Germline CDR1 reads LNHDA; CDR2 reads SQIVND (reference sequence). V was cut by 1 base and J by 2 bases, with 12 bases left in between. CDR3: CASSIGSGGPYNEQFF. CDR3 nucleotides: TGTGCCAGTAGTATAGGGAGCGGTGGCCCCTACAATGAGCAGTTCTTC.

The genes are TRBV28 and TRBJ2-7; tentatively, D is TRBD1 or TRBD2 (5 bases each). Germline V gene data show CDR1 as MDHEN and CDR2 as SYDVKM. The CDR3 spans 15 residues. V was pared by 5 bases and J by 4 bases, with 18 bases between. The CDR3 loop is CASSLRDPGAYEQYF. Here the CDR3 DNA reads TGTGCCAGCAGTCTCCGGGACCCCGGGGCTTACGAGCAGTACTTC.

The V call is TRBV2, the J call TRBJ2-2; tentative D call: TRBD1 (5 bases). Trimming stripped 8 bases from V and 4 bases from J, with 11 bases between. The CDR3 spans 13 residues. Germline CDR1 reads SNHLY; CDR2 reads FYNNEI. The CDR3 DNA reads as TGTGCCAGCCAGGGTTCGGTCACCGGGGAGCTGTTTTTT. Encoded protein: CASQGSVTGELFF.

The chain links TRBV7-6 to TRBJ1-1; D possibly corresponds to TRBD1 (5 bases). V dropped 4 bases and J dropped 1 base, with 16 bases sitting between them. The CDR3 is 16 amino acids. The germline CDR1 and CDR2 sequences are SGHVS and FNYEAQ. The CDR3 sequence: CASSSQGRGKNTEAFF. In DNA, the CDR3 is TGTGCCAGCAGCTCGCAGGGAAGGGGCAAGAACACTGAAGCTTTCTTT. Together with reference TRBV7-6 and TRBJ1-1, the CDR3 gives the full variable domain: GAGVSQSPRYKVTKRGQDVALRCDPISGHVSLYWYRQALGQGPEFLTYFNYEAQQDKSGLPNDRFSAERPEGSISTLTIQRTEQRDSAMYRCASSSQGRGKNTEAFFGQGTRLTVV.

V usage is TRBV19 and J usage is TRBJ2-3; D is unresolved. The CDR3 sequence is 14 residues long. Trimming removed 5 bases from V and 0 bases from J, with 9 bases in between. Germline V gene lookup returns CDR1 LNHDA and CDR2 SQIVND (reference sequence). The CDR3 nucleotides read TGTGCCAGTAGTGCCGTCGGTAGCACAGATACGCAGTATTTT. Its translation is CASSAVGSTDTQYF.

The chain joins TRBV21-1 to TRBJ1-1; the D call in the table, TRBD1, was not verified against the DNA. TRBV21-1 is a pseudogene. CDR3 length: 12 amino acids. CDR3 bases: TGTGCCAGCAGCAAAAGGACAACTGAAGCTTTCTTT. This translates into CASSKRTTEAFF.

This clone was recorded once. The rearrangement joins TRBV28 to TRBJ2-7; D is uncertain. Germline lookup yields CDR1 MDHEN and CDR2 SYDVKM. The CDR3 is 14 residues long. Between the trimmed V and J ends, which lost 6 bases and 3 bases, there was a span of 15 bases. CDR3 nucleotide sequence: TGTGCCAGCAGCTCTTACTGGCTCCACTACGAGCAGTACTTC. It codes for CASSSYWLHYEQYF.

The chain couples TRBV13 to TRBJ2-2; D uncertain. CDR1 PRHDT and CDR2 FYEKMQ come from the germline V gene (reference sequence). V was pared by 6 bases and J by 0 bases, with 5 bases between. The CDR3 has 13 residues. CDR3 sequence: CASRQTNTGELFF. The CDR3 nucleotides read TGTGCCAGCAGACAGACGAACACCGGGGAGCTGTTTTTT.

The CDR3 DNA is TGTGCCAGCAGCTTCACAGGGGAGGGTGGCTACACCTTC. Its protein product is CASSFTGEGGYTF. V usage is TRBV11-2 and J usage is TRBJ1-2; 7 bases are shared with TRBD1. CDR1 and CDR2 from the germline V gene are SGHAT and FQNNGV. J was trimmed by 7 bases and V by 3 bases; bases with no gene match: 5. CDR3 length: 13 amino acids.

This chain links TRBV5-1 with TRBJ1-2; TRBD1 agrees at 9 bases. CDR3 size: 14 residues. V lost 4 bases to trimming and J lost 2 bases; unmatched junction nucleotides: 3. Germline V gene sequence: CDR1 SGHRS, CDR2 YFSETQ. CDR3 nucleotide sequence: TGCGCCAGCAGCGGAGGGACAGGGAACTATGGCTACACCTTC. It translates to CASSGGTGNYGYTF.